This is a list of T cell receptor beta chains from one sample in a study of human T cells and chemical hapten exposure. Via MiXCR, TCRdb re-called the RACE reads, giving one row per CDR3 protein. The top ten clones hold 3% to 4.5% of a sample with under 120,000 distinct CDR3 sequences, roughly 9.6% of them seen once. The material was whole blood, obtained in connection with sensitization to the hapten diphenylcyclopropenone (DPC). Receptor source: a woman in her forties with alopecia areata. Some clones in this sample may be carry-over from other donors' samples. Each CDR3 is given without its conserved first and last residue. Fields, in order: V gene, J gene, D gene, CDR3 protein. D genes are given only for firm matches.

>TRBV6-5|TRBJ2-3|-
ASSYLGTDTQY
>TRBV25-1|TRBJ1-3|TRBD1
ASCLTGLGNTIY
>TRBV28|TRBJ1-1|TRBD1
ASSPGTGKNTEAF
>TRBV12-3/TRBV12-4|TRBJ2-2|-
ANSGKGSNTGELF
>TRBV29-1|TRBJ2-5|TRBD2
SVAGTRPSETQY
>TRBV6-2/TRBV6-3|TRBJ2-6|-
ASARRLGSGANVLT
>TRBV20-1|TRBJ2-5|-
SAVATQNQETQY
>TRBV10-3|TRBJ2-1|-
AHGEDNYNEQF
>TRBV27|TRBJ1-1|-
ASSLQPGYTEAF
>TRBV18|TRBJ2-3|-
ASSYSVLGTDTQY
>TRBV28|TRBJ2-7|TRBD1
ASSTGQGVYEQY
>TRBV5-1|TRBJ2-1|TRBD2
ASSGGLAGSSSYNEQF
>TRBV29-1|TRBJ2-1|-
SGGNEQF
>TRBV4-1|TRBJ1-2|TRBD1
ASSQDLVRGEGGYT
>TRBV7-3|TRBJ2-3|TRBD1
ASSLGTGSATDTQY
>TRBV29-1|TRBJ2-2|TRBD1
SAGPGQGATGELF
>TRBV6-5|TRBJ1-5|-
ASSSTSQPQH
>TRBV5-4|TRBJ2-2|-
ASSRDGRATGELF
>TRBV13|TRBJ2-1|TRBD2
ASSPPTSGTHLCNEQF
>TRBV6-6|TRBJ2-5|-
ASSFGGGGGETQY
>TRBV7-2|TRBJ2-4|TRBD2
ASSFRAGGGNIQY
>TRBV11-3|TRBJ2-2|TRBD2
ASSLDPRRDGRFKRELF
>TRBV24-1|TRBJ1-1|TRBD1
ATSEATGLNTEAF
>TRBV29-1|TRBJ1-3|-
SVDGLDGNTIY
>TRBV20-1|TRBJ2-7|-
SAPRPFAPDEQY
>TRBV30|TRBJ1-5|-
AWSPRGSNQPQH
>TRBV5-4|TRBJ2-7|-
ASSLNRGEQY
>TRBV7-6|TRBJ1-4|-
ASSLVPWLPSEKLF